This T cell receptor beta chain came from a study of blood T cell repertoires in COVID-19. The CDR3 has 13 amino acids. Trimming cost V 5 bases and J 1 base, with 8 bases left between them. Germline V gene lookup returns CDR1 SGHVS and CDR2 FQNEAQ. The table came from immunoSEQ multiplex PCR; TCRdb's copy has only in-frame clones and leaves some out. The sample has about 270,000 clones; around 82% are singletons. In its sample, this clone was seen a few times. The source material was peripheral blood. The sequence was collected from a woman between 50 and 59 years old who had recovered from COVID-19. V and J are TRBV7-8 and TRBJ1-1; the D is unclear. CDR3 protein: CASSRRRNTEAFF. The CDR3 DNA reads TGTGCCAGCAGCCGCCGTCGGAACACTGAAGCTTTCTTT.